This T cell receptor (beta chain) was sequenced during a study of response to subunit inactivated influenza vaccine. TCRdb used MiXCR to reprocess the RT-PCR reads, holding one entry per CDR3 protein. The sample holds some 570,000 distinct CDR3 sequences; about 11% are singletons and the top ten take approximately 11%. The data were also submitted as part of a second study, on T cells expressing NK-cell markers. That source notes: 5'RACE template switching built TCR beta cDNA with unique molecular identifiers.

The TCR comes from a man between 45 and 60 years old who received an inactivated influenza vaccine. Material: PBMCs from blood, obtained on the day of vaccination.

CDR3 residues: CSATAPLYEQYF. Written as DNA, the CDR3 is TGCAGTGCGACGGCCCCACTCTACGAGCAGTACTTC. The chain combines TRBV20-1 with TRBJ2-7; D gene uncertain. Between the trimmed V and J ends, which lost 6 bases and 3 bases, there was a span of 12 bases. Germline CDR1 is DFQATT and CDR2 is SNEGSKA (reference sequence). The CDR3 contains 12 residues.